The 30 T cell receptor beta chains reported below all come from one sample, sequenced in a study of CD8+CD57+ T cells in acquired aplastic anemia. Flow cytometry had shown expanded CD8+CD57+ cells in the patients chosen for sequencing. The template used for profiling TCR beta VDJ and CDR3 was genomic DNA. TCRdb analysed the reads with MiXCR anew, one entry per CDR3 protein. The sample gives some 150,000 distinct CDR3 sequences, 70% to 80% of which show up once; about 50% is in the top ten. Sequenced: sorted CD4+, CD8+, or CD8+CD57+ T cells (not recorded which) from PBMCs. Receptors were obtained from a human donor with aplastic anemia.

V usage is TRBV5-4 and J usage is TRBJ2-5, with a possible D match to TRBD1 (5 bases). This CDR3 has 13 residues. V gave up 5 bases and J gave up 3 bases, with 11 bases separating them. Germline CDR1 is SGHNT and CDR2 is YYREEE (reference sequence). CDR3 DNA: TGTGCCAGCAGGGGGCGCTCCGAAGAGACCCAGTACTTC. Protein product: CASRGRSEETQYF.

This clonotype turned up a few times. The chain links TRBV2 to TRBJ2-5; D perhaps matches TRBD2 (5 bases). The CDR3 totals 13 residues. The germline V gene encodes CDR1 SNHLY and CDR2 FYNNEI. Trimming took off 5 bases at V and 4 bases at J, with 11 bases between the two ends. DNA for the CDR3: TGTGCCAGCAGTAGTTCACTAGGAGAGACCCAGTACTTC. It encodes CASSSSLGETQYF.

The CDR3 DNA reads TGCAGTGCTAGAGGCGCTATGGCCTACGAGCAGTACTTC. Residues: CSARGAMAYEQYF. The rearrangement uses TRBV20-1 and TRBJ2-7; D uncertain. The germline V gene has CDR1 DFQATT and CDR2 SNEGSKA (reference sequence). CDR3 length: 13 residues. Trimming shortened V by 1 base and J by 2 bases, and 9 bases separated the two germline ends.

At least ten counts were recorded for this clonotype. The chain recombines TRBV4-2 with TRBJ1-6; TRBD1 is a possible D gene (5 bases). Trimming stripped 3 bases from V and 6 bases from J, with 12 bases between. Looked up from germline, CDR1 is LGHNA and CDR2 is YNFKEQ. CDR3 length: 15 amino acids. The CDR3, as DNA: TGTGCCAGCAGCCAGGTCGGGGGGTCTAATTCACCCCTCCACTTT. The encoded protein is CASSQVGGSNSPLHF.

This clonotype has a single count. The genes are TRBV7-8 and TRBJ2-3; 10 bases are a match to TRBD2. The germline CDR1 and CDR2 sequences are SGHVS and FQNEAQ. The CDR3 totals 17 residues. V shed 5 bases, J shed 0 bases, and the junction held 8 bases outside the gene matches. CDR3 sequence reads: CASSLIAGGPSTDTQYF. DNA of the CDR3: TGTGCCAGCAGCCTAATAGCGGGAGGTCCCAGCACAGATACGCAGTATTTT.

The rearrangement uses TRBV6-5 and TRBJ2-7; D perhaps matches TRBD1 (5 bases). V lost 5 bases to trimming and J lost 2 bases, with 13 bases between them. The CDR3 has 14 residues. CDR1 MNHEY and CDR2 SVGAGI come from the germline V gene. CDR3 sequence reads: CASSPNWGTYEQYF. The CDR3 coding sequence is TGTGCCAGCAGTCCCAATTGGGGCACCTACGAGCAGTACTTC.

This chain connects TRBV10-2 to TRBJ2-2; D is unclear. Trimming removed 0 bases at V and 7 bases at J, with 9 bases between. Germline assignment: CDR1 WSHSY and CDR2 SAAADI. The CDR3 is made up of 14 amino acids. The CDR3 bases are TGCGCCAGCAGTGAGTCGAAAAAGGGCGGGGAGCTGTTTTTT. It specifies CASSESKKGGELFF.

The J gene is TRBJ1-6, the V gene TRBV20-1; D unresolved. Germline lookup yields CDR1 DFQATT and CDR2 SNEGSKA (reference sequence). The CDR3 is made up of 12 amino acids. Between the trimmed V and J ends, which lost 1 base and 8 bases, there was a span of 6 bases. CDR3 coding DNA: TGCAGTGCTAGAGTCCACGATTCACCCCTCCACTTT. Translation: CSARVHDSPLHF.

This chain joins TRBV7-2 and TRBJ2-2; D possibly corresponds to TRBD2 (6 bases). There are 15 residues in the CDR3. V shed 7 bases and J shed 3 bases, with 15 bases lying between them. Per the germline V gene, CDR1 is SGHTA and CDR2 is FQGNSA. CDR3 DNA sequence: TGTGCCAGCAAACGACTAGTATCCGACACCGGGGAGCTGTTTTTT. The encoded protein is CASKRLVSDTGELFF.

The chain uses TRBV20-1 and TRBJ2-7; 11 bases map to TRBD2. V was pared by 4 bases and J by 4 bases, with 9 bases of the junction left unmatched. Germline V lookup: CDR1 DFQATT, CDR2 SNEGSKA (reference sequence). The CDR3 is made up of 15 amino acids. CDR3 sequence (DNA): TGCAGTGCTATACAACAGACTAGCGGGACATACGAGCAGTACTTC. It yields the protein CSAIQQTSGTYEQYF.

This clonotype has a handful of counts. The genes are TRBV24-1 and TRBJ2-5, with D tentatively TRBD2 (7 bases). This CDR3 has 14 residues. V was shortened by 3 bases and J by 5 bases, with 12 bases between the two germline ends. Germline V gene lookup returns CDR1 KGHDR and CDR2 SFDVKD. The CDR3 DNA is TGTGCCACCAGTGATCCGGGGGGCGGGGAGACCCAGTACTTC. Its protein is CATSDPGGGETQYF.

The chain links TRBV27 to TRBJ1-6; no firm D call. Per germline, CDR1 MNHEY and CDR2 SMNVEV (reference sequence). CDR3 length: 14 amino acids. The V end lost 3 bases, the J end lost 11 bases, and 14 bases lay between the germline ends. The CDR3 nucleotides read TGTGCCAGCAGTTTCTTACAGACTGATCCACCCCTCCACTTT. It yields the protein CASSFLQTDPPLHF.

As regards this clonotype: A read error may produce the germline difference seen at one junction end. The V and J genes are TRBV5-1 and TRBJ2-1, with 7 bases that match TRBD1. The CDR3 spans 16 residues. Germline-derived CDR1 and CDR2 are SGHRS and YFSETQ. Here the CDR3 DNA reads TGCGCCAGCAGCTTGGCTGGGGACAGCTCCCACAATGAGCAGTTCTTC. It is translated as CASSLAGDSSHNEQFF.

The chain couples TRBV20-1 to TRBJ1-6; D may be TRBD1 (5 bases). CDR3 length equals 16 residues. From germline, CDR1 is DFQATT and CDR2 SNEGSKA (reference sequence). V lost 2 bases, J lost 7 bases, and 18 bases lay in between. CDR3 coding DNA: TGCAGTGCTAGACCAGCATCCCCGGGGGTGAATTCACCCCTCCACTTT. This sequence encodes CSARPASPGVNSPLHF.

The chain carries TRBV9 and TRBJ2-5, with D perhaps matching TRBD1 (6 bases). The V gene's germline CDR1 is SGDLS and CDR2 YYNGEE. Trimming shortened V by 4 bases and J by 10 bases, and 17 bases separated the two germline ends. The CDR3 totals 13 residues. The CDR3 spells CASSLGTKGGQYF. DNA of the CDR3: TGTGCCAGCAGCCTTGGGACCAAAGGGGGCCAGTACTTC.

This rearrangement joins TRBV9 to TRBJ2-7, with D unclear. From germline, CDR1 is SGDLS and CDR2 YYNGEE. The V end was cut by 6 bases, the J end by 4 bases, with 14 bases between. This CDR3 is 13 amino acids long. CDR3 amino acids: CASNAADPYEQYF. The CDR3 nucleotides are TGTGCCAGCAATGCGGCAGACCCTTACGAGCAGTACTTC.

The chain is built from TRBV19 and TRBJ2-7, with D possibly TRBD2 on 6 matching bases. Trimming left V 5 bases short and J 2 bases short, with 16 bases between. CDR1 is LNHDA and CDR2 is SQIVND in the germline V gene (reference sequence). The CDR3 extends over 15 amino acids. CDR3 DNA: TGTGCCAGTAGTCCGGGACTTAGCGGTACCTACGAGCAGTACTTC. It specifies CASSPGLSGTYEQYF.

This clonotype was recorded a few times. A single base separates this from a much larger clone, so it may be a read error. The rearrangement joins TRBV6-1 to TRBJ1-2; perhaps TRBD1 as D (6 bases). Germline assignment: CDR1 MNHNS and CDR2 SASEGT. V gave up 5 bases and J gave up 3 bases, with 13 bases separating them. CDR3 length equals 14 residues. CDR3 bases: TGTGCCAGCAGTTATACAGGGAGGCACTATGGCTACACCTTC. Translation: CASSYTGRHYGYTF.

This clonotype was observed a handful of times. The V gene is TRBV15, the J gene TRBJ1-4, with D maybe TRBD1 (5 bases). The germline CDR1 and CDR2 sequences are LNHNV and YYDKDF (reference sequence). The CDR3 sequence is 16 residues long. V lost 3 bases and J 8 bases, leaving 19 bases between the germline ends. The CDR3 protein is CATSRHQGGPEEKLFF. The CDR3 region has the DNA TGTGCCACCAGCAGGCATCAGGGTGGCCCAGAAGAAAAACTGTTTTTT.

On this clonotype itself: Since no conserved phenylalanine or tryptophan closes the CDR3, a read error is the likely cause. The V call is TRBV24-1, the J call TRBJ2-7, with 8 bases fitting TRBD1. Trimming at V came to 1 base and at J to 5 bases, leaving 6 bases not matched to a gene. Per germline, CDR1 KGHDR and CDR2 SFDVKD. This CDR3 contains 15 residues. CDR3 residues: CATSDFRRGLDEQYS. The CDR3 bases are TGTGCCACCAGTGATTTTCGCAGGGGGCTCGACGAGCAGTACTCC.

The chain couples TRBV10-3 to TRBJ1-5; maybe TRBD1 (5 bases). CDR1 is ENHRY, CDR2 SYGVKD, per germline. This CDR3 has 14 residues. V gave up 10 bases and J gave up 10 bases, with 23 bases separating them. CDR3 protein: CASSADLGRRPQHF. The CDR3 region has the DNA TGTGCCAGCAGCGCTGATCTGGGACGGCGACCCCAGCATTTT.

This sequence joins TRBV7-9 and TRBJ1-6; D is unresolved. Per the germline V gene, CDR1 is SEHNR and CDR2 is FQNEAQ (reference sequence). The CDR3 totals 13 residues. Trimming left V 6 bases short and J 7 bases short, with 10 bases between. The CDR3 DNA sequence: TGTGCCAGCAGTTCCACTTTCAATTCACCCCTCCACTTT. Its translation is CASSSTFNSPLHF.

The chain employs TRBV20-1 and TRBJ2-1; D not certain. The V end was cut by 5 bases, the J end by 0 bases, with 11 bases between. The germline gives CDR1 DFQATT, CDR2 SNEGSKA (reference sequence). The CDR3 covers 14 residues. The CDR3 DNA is TGCAGTGCTGCCCCCGTGAGCTCCTACAATGAGCAGTTCTTC. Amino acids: CSAAPVSSYNEQFF.

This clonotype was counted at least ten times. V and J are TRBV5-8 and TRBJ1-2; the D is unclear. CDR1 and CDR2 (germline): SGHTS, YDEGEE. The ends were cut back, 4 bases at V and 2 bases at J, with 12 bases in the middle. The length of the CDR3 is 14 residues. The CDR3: CASSPTGLNYGYTF. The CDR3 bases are TGTGCCAGCAGCCCGACCGGGCTAAACTATGGCTACACCTTC.

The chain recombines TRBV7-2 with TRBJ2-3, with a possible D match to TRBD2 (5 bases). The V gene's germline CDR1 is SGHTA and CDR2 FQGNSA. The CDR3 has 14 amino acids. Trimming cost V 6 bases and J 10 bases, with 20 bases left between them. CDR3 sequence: CASRARGLLEAQYF. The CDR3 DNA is TGTGCCAGCAGGGCAAGAGGACTCCTGGAGGCGCAGTATTTT. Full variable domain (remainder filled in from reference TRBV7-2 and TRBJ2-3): GAGVSQSPSNKVTEKGKDVELRCDPISGHTALYWYRQSLGQGLEFLIYFQGNSAPDKSGLPSDRFSAERTGGSVSTLTIQRTQQEDSAVYLCASRARGLLEAQYFGPGTRLTVL.

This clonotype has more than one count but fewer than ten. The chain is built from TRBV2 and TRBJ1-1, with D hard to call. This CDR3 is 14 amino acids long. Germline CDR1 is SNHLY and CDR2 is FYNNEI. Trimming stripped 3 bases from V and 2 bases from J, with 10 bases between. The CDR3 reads CASSDARSNTEAFF. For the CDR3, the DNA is TGTGCCAGCAGTGACGCACGGTCCAACACTGAAGCTTTCTTT.

DNA of the CDR3: TGTGCCAGCAGCGTAGCTGGTGAGCAGTTCTTC. It codes for CASSVAGEQFF. The chain carries TRBV9 and TRBJ2-1; D gene unclear. The germline V gene has CDR1 SGDLS and CDR2 YYNGEE. Trimming pared 0 bases from V and 9 bases from J, leaving 4 bases between. This CDR3 is built from 11 residues. The full variable domain, in which reference TRBV9 and TRBJ2-1 provide the parts outside the CDR3, is DSGVTQTPKHLITATGQRVTLRCSPRSGDLSVYWYQQSLDQGLQFLIQYYNGEERAKGNILERFSAQQFPDLHSELNLSSLELGDSALYFCASSVAGEQFFGPGTRLTVL.

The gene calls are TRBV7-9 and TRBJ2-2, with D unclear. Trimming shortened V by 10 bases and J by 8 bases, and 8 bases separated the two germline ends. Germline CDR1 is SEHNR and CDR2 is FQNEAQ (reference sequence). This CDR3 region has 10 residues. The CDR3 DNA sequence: TGTGCCATCATACTGGGGGAGCTGTTTTTT. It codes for CAIILGELFF.

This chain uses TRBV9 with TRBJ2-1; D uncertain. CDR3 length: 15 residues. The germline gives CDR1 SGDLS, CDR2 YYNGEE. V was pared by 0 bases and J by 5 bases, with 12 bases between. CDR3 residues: CASSVATGLDNEQFF. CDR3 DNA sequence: TGTGCCAGCAGCGTAGCTACGGGCTTAGACAATGAGCAGTTCTTC.

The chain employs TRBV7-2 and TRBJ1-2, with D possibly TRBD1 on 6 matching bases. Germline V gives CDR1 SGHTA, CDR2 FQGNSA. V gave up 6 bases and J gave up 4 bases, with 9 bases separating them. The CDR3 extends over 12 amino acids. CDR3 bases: TGTGCCAGCAGTAAACAGGGCTATGGCTACACCTTC. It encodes CASSKQGYGYTF.